The present TCR beta chain was sequenced within a study of shared clonotypes between healthy human individuals. Study-wide findings and caveats: The sharing of 5% to 6.5% of naive CD4 clonotypes was seen across a handful of donors.

Genomic DNA of every subset was divided equally among multiple immunoSEQ plates. The table came from immunoSEQ multiplex PCR; TCRdb's copy has only in-frame clones and leaves some out. The table has under 1,900,000 clones, 98% seen once; the top ten hold about 0.35%. In the case of this clone: Its target is not known.

Sequencing was performed on naive CD4+ T cells sorted from blood. The subset here: CD45RA+ positively selected. The sequence was collected from a man aged 30 to 39 in good health.

The CDR3 DNA is TGTGCCAGCTCACATAGGGGGGATGAGCAGTTCTTC. Its protein is CASSHRGDEQFF. V is TRBV18 and J is TRBJ2-1, with D tentatively TRBD1 or TRBD2 (6 bases each). The CDR3 totals 12 residues. Looked up from germline, CDR1 is KGHSH and CDR2 is LQKENI. V was pared by 4 bases and J by 8 bases, with 9 bases between.